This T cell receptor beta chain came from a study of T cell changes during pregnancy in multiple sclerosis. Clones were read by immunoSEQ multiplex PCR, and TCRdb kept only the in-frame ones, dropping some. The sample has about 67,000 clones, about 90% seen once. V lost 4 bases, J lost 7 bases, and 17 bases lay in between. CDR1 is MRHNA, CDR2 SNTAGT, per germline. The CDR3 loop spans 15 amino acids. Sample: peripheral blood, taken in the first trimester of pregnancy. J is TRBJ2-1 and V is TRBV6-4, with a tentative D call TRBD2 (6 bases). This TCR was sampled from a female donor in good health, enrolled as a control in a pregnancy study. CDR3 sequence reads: CASSAGGSGGNEQFF. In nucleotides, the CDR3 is TGTGCCAGCAGTGCCGGGGGAAGTGGAGGGAATGAGCAGTTCTTC.